Below are 23 T cell receptor beta chains sequenced from a single sample in a study of T cells in Graves' hyperthyroidism and ophthalmopathy. Amplification of TCR beta CDR3 regions used RNA as the template. HTBI primers drove first-round RT-PCR of the TCR CDR3. From the multiplex PCR reads, TCRdb called clonotypes with MiXCR, one entry per CDR3 protein. This sample has fewer than 500,000 distinct CDR3 sequences, with about 14% found just once. Sequencing used blood. The receptors come from a young woman with Graves' ophthalmopathy.

In this sample, this clonotype turned up many times. V and J are TRBV5-1 and TRBJ2-1, with D perhaps matching TRBD1 or TRBD2 (6 bases each). This CDR3 is 19 amino acids long. Trimming removed 0 bases from V and 0 bases from J, with 19 bases in between. Germline CDR1 and CDR2: SGHRS and YFSETQ. CDR3 residues: CASSLDVRGRLSSYNEQFF. For the CDR3, the DNA is TGCGCCAGCAGCTTGGACGTTCGGGGGCGGCTGAGCTCCTACAATGAGCAGTTCTTC.

This clonotype appeared many times. The CDR3 coding sequence is TGTGCCAGCAGGGGGGACAGGGGCAACCCAAACACTGAAGCTTTCTTT. It is translated as CASRGDRGNPNTEAFF. The chain combines TRBV6-2 or TRBV6-3 with TRBJ1-1; 10 nucleotides match TRBD1. Germline V gene data show CDR1 as MNHEY and CDR2 as SVGEGT. This CDR3 has 16 residues. With V trimmed by 6 bases and J by 2 bases, 9 bases remained unmatched.

This clonotype showed up many times. J is TRBJ2-7 and V is TRBV20-1; D unresolved. The germline gives CDR1 DFQATT, CDR2 SNEGSKA (reference sequence). CDR3 length: 11 amino acids. V gave up 8 bases and J gave up 5 bases, with 13 bases separating them. The CDR3, as DNA: TGCAGTACCGGATCTCGCGACGAGCAGTACTTC. It is translated as CSTGSRDEQYF.

V and J are TRBV19 and TRBJ2-5, with D maybe TRBD2 (6 bases). Trimming pared 1 base from V and 2 bases from J, leaving 11 bases between. The germline gives CDR1 LNHDA, CDR2 SQIVND (reference sequence). The CDR3 extends over 15 amino acids. The CDR3 here is CASSIAAGLQETQYF. In nucleotides, the CDR3 is TGTGCCAGTAGTATAGCCGCGGGACTTCAAGAGACCCAGTACTTC.

This clonotype was recorded a few times. The rearrangement joins TRBV7-3 to TRBJ2-2, with 7 bases identical to TRBD1. The V gene's germline CDR1 is SGHTA and CDR2 FQGTGA. V was pared by 5 bases and J by 2 bases, with 8 bases of the junction left unmatched. CDR3 size: 16 residues. The CDR3 sequence is CASSPRQGLNTGELFF. As DNA, the CDR3 is TGTGCCAGCAGCCCGCGACAGGGCCTAAACACCGGGGAGCTGTTTTTT.

The chain is built from TRBV20-1 and TRBJ2-5; TRBD1 is a possible D gene (7 bases). Germline values: CDR1 DFQATT, CDR2 SNEGSKA (reference sequence). V was cut by 6 bases and J by 7 bases, with 18 bases left in between. The CDR3 covers 13 residues. CDR3 DNA sequence: TGCAGTGCGGACCCAGGGGGGTTCGCGACCCAGTACTTC. This encodes CSADPGGFATQYF.

In this sample, this clonotype turned up many times. The chain employs TRBV20-1 and TRBJ2-3; the D gene is possibly TRBD2 (5 bases). Per the germline V gene, CDR1 is DFQATT and CDR2 is SNEGSKA (reference sequence). Trimming took off 5 bases at V and 4 bases at J, with 13 bases between the two ends. CDR3 length: 13 residues. CDR3 protein: CSAQEEVPDTQYF. The DNA of the CDR3 is TGCAGTGCTCAAGAGGAGGTACCAGATACGCAGTATTTT.

Concerning this clonotype itself: The junction departs from germline at one end; a sequencing error may be responsible. J is TRBJ2-1 and V is TRBV20-1; TRBD2 matches 12 bases. The CDR3 length is 11 residues. Germline CDR1 is DFQATT and CDR2 is SNEGSKA (reference sequence). The CDR3 region is CSARGLAGELF. The CDR3, as DNA: TGCAGTGCTAGAGGACTAGCGGGGGAGCTCTTC.

This clonotype was seen ten or more times. CDR3 in DNA: TGTGCCAGCAGTTTTGGACCCGCCTACGAGCAGTACTTC. This gives the protein CASSFGPAYEQYF. J is TRBJ2-7 and V is TRBV27; D is undetermined. Germline V gene sequence: CDR1 MNHEY, CDR2 SMNVEV (reference sequence). V shed 3 bases and J shed 2 bases, with 8 bases lying between them. The CDR3 sequence is 13 residues long.

V gene TRBV24-1 combines with J gene TRBJ2-4, with TRBD1 as a possible D gene (6 bases). This CDR3 is 15 amino acids long. V was clipped by 4 bases and J by 4 bases, with 13 bases between them. Germline CDR1 reads KGHDR; CDR2 reads SFDVKD. CDR3 residues: CATSEGTLSKNIQYF. The CDR3 DNA reads TGTGCCACCAGTGAAGGGACATTATCAAAAAACATTCAGTACTTC.

This clonotype came up many times. V and J are TRBV7-3 and TRBJ2-2; 9 bases match TRBD2. V shed 7 bases and J 6 bases; nucleotides not matched to a gene: 12. This CDR3 comprises 16 residues. The V gene's germline CDR1 is SGHTA and CDR2 FQGTGA. CDR3 protein: CASTHYGGGAPGELFF. In DNA, the CDR3 is TGTGCCAGCACCCACTATGGCGGGGGGGCCCCCGGGGAGCTGTTTTTT.

The genes are TRBV27 and TRBJ1-1; weak D call: TRBD1 (5 bases). The V gene lost 4 bases and the J gene lost 6 bases, with 15 bases spanning the gap. Per germline, CDR1 MNHEY and CDR2 SMNVEV (reference sequence). This CDR3 spans 14 amino acids. In nucleotides, the CDR3 is TGTGCCAGCAGTTCCGCAGGGATCATGGCTGAAGCTTTCTTT. Protein: CASSSAGIMAEAFF.

This clonotype has just a few counts. The rearrangement links TRBV19 to TRBJ2-3; 12 nucleotides match TRBD2. After removal of 7 bases from V and 4 bases from J, the junction contained 12 bases not matched to a gene. Germline values: CDR1 LNHDA, CDR2 SQIVND (reference sequence). The length of the CDR3 is 17 residues. CDR3 amino acids: CASTPDLTSGGADTQYF. CDR3 nucleotides: TGTGCCAGTACCCCGGACCTGACTAGCGGGGGTGCAGATACGCAGTATTTT. Combining the CDR3 with reference TRBV19 and TRBJ2-3 gives the whole variable domain DGGITQSPKYLFRKEGQNVTLSCEQNLNHDAMYWYRQDPGQGLRLIYYSQIVNDFQKGDIAEGYSVSREKKESFPLTVTSAQKNPTAFYLCASTPDLTSGGADTQYFGPGTRLTVL.

This clonotype was found many times. The chain uses TRBV3-1 and TRBJ1-1; no clear D gene. V was pared by 3 bases and J by 4 bases, with 12 bases between. Germline CDR1 is LGHDT and CDR2 is YNNKEL (reference sequence). CDR3 size: 14 residues. The DNA of the CDR3 is TGTGCCAGCAGCCATACGACACGTTTCACTGAAGCTTTCTTT. This encodes CASSHTTRFTEAFF.

This clonotype was detected ten times or more. The chain combines TRBV9 with TRBJ2-7, with D possibly matching TRBD2 (6 bases). This CDR3 has 15 amino acids. V lost 2 bases to trimming and J lost 3 bases, with 15 bases between them. Germline CDR1 SGDLS, CDR2 YYNGEE. The CDR3 protein is CASSVTGTGDYEQYF. In nucleotides, the CDR3 is TGTGCCAGCAGCGTTACCGGGACTGGGGACTACGAGCAGTACTTC.

This clonotype was counted many times. The CDR3 DNA is TGTGCCAGCATGAGGACGGAAGGGCATGAGCAGTTCTTC. Amino acid sequence: CASMRTEGHEQFF. The rearrangement joins TRBV2 to TRBJ2-1; D unclear. This CDR3 region has 13 residues. CDR1 is SNHLY and CDR2 is FYNNEI in the germline V gene. Trimming took off 7 bases at V and 8 bases at J, with 15 bases between the two ends.

This clonotype was seen repeatedly, ten times or more. The J gene is TRBJ2-1, the V gene TRBV5-6; D might be TRBD1 or TRBD2, each matching 5 bases. This CDR3 spans 16 amino acids. Germline V gene lookup returns CDR1 SGHDT and CDR2 YYEEEE. V lost 1 base to trimming and J lost 5 bases, with 16 bases between them. This chain's CDR3 is CASSLSTGTGNNEQFF. The CDR3 region has the DNA TGTGCCAGCAGCTTGTCCACCGGGACGGGGAACAATGAGCAGTTCTTC.

This clonotype was observed a handful of times. The chain uses TRBV13 and TRBJ2-2, with D possibly TRBD2 on 6 matching bases. Per the germline V gene, CDR1 is PRHDT and CDR2 is FYEKMQ (reference sequence). The V and J ends lost 0 bases and 6 bases respectively, with 8 bases between them. The CDR3 length is 14 residues. The chain's CDR3 is CASSLGTSAGELFF. The CDR3 coding sequence is TGTGCCAGCAGCTTAGGGACTAGTGCCGGGGAGCTGTTTTTT.

In this sample, this clonotype turned up many times. The J gene is TRBJ2-7, the V gene TRBV3-1; D is unclear. Germline V gene lookup returns CDR1 LGHDT and CDR2 YNNKEL (reference sequence). This CDR3 is 14 amino acids long. V lost 1 base to trimming and J lost 2 bases, with 9 bases between them. CDR3 nucleotide sequence: TGTGCCAGCAGCCAAGTAGGGCCAGCCTACGAGCAGTACTTC. Protein product: CASSQVGPAYEQYF.

This clonotype was detected ten times or more. This chain joins TRBV20-1 and TRBJ1-5; 8 nucleotides match TRBD1. The J segment lost 0 bases and the V segment lost 3 bases, leaving 7 bases of the junction unmatched. Germline CDR1 reads DFQATT; CDR2 reads SNEGSKA (reference sequence). The CDR3 consists of 16 residues. CDR3 DNA: TGCAGTGCTAGGCTAACAGGGGGAAGTAGCAATCAGCCCCAGCATTTT. Protein product: CSARLTGGSSNQPQHF.

This clonotype was counted many times. V gene TRBV5-1 combines with J gene TRBJ2-1, with 11 bases lining up with TRBD2. CDR1 is SGHRS, CDR2 YFSETQ, per germline. This CDR3 comprises 17 residues. Trimming at V came to 0 bases and at J to 7 bases, leaving 9 bases not matched to a gene. CDR3 amino acids: CASSLALSGGAGNEQFF. CDR3 in DNA: TGCGCCAGCAGCTTGGCCCTTAGCGGGGGGGCGGGGAATGAGCAGTTCTTC.

In its sample, this clonotype was seen many times. The V call is TRBV2, the J call TRBJ1-5, with D perhaps matching TRBD1 (5 bases). Deletions cut 7 bases from V and 5 bases from J, with 12 bases between. The CDR3 sequence is 13 residues long. Germline V gene data show CDR1 as SNHLY and CDR2 as FYNNEI. This CDR3 reads CASTGARHQPQHF. The CDR3, as DNA: TGTGCCAGCACCGGGGCCCGGCATCAGCCCCAGCATTTT.

This clonotype has a count of ten or more. The chain links TRBV6-6 to TRBJ1-4, with a tentative D call TRBD1 (5 bases). V shed 2 bases and J shed 3 bases, with 19 bases lying between them. This CDR3 is 18 amino acids long. Germline lookup yields CDR1 MNHNY and CDR2 SVGAGI (reference sequence). Written as DNA, the CDR3 is TGTGCCAGCAGTTACCGGGCCCCCGGGGACGCAGCTAATGAAAAACTGTTTTTT. Its protein product is CASSYRAPGDAANEKLFF.